These 4 T cell receptor beta chains were sequenced from one sample in a study of blood T cell repertoires in COVID-19. The repertoire was sequenced with immunoSEQ multiplex PCR; TCRdb's copy has only in-frame clones and lacks some. The sample comprises just under 150,000 clones, approximately 90% of which are singletons, and around 1.5% rests with the top ten. The sequenced material came from peripheral blood. The receptors here all came from a human donor in a cohort sampled during active COVID-19.

The chain employs TRBV28 and TRBJ1-1; D unresolved. Germline CDR1 MDHEN, CDR2 SYDVKM. The CDR3 contains 14 residues. V lost 2 bases to trimming and J lost 0 bases, with 7 bases between them. The CDR3 coding sequence is TGTGCCAGCAGTTTAACAGCTTTGAACACTGAAGCTTTCTTT. It codes for CASSLTALNTEAFF.

This chain links TRBV27 with TRBJ2-7; the D gene is possibly TRBD2 (5 bases). This CDR3 comprises 15 residues. Germline V CDR1 and CDR2: MNHEY, SMNVEV (reference sequence). Trimming removed 3 bases at V and 0 bases at J, with 12 bases between. The CDR3 sequence: CASSFGAGPSYEQYF. CDR3 in DNA: TGTGCCAGCAGTTTCGGTGCGGGCCCCTCCTACGAGCAGTACTTC.

The chain has TRBV18 and TRBJ1-1; a possible D gene is TRBD1 (6 bases). The CDR3 has 16 residues. The ends were cut back, 0 bases at V and 0 bases at J, with 11 bases in the middle. The germline gives CDR1 KGHSH, CDR2 LQKENI. The CDR3 coding sequence is TGTGCCAGCTCACCACCGGGTAGGGACATGAACACTGAAGCTTTCTTT. Protein: CASSPPGRDMNTEAFF.

The rearrangement joins TRBV19 to TRBJ1-4, with D uncertain. The V gene's germline CDR1 is LNHDA and CDR2 SQIVND (reference sequence). CDR3 length: 12 residues. V gave up 6 bases and J gave up 3 bases, with 5 bases separating them. The CDR3 is CASSPSNEKLFF. The CDR3 coding sequence is TGTGCCAGTAGCCCATCTAATGAAAAACTGTTTTTT.